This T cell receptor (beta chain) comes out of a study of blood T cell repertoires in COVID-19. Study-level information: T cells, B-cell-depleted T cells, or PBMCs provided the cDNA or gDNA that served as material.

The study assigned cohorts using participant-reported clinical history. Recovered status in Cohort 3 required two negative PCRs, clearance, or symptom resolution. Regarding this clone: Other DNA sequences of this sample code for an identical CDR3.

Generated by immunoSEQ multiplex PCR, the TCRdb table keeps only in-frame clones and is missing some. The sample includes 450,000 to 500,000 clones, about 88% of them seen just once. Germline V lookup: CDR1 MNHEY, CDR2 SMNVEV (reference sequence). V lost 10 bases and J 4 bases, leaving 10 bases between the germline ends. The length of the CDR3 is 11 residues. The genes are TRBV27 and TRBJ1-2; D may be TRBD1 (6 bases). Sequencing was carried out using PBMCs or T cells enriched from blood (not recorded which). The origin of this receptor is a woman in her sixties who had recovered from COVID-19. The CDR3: CATRDTYGYTF. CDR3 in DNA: TGTGCCACCCGGGACACCTATGGCTACACCTTC.